This T cell receptor beta chain was recovered during a study of blood T cell repertoires in COVID-19. Germline CDR1 reads SGHRS; CDR2 reads YFSETQ. This CDR3 is 15 amino acids long. V was pared by 3 bases and J by 0 bases, with 11 bases between. The assay was immunoSEQ multiplex PCR, and TCRdb's table has in-frame clones only and misses some. The table shows around 220,000 clones, with under 95% occurring only once. Residents of about two dozen US areas, aged roughly 18 to 95 years, made up the participants. Allocation to cohorts depended on clinical history reported by the participants. This clone has just one count.

The clonotype comes from a woman younger than 30 who had recovered from COVID-19. The source material was PBMCs or T cells enriched from blood (not recorded which). The chain joins TRBV5-1 to TRBJ2-3; D is undetermined. The CDR3 nucleotides read TGCGCCAGCAGCTACTCTATACCTAGCACAGATACGCAGTATTTT. Translating it yields CASSYSIPSTDTQYF.